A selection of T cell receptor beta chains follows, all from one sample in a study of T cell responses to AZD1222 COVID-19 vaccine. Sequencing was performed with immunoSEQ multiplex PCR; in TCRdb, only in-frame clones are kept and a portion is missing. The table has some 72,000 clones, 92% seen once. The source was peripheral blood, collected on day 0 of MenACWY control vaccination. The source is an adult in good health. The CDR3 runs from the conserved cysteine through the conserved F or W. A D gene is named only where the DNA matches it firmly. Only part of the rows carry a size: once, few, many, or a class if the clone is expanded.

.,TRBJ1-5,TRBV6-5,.,CASMGYPGQHF,TGTGCCAGCATGGGGTATCCGGGACAGCATTTT
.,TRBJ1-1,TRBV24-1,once,CATSDGGTFTEAFF,TGTGCCACCAGTGATGGGGGGACATTCACTGAAGCTTTCTTT
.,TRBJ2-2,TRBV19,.,CASSIQGSGGELFF,TGTGCCAGTAGTATCCAGGGGTCGGGCGGGGAGCTGTTTTTT
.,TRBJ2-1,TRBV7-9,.,CASTRLSDNEQFF,TGTGCCAGCACCCGGCTTAGCGACAATGAGCAGTTCTTC
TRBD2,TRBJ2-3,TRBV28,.,CASSLITSGRVTDTQYF,TGTGCCAGCAGTTTAATTACTAGCGGGAGGGTCACAGATACGCAGTATTTT
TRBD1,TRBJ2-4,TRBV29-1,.,CSVSVRDRLQYF,TGCAGCGTTTCCGTAAGGGACAGGCTTCAGTACTTC
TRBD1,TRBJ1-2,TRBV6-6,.,CASSLLSGTANSNYGYTF,TGTGCCAGCAGTCTCCTATCGGGGACAGCAAACTCTAACTATGGCTACACCTTC
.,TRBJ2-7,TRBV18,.,CASSPQERRFNREQYF,TGTGCCAGCTCACCACAAGAAAGGAGATTTAATCGAGAGCAGTACTTC
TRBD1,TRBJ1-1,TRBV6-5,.,CASSGQGPNTEAFF,TGTGCCAGCAGCGGACAGGGGCCGAACACTGAAGCTTTCTTT
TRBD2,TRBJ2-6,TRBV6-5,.,CASSYSGGSGANVLTF,TGTGCCAGCAGTTACTCGGGAGGGTCTGGGGCCAACGTCCTGACTTTC
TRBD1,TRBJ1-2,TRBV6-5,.,CASSTLGQGDGYTF,TGTGCCAGCAGTACTCTGGGACAGGGAGACGGCTACACCTTC
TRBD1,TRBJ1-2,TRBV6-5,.,CASSRQGDGYTF,TGTGCCAGCAGTCGACAGGGGGATGGCTACACCTTC
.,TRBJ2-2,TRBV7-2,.,CASSLVRITGELFF,TGTGCCAGCAGCTTAGTTCGCATAACCGGGGAGCTGTTTTTT
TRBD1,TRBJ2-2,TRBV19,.,CASSKPGTGNTGELFF,TGTGCCAGTAGTAAGCCTGGGACAGGAAACACCGGGGAGCTGTTTTTT
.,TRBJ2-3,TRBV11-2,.,CASTRGEGTDTQYF,TGTGCCAGCACCCGAGGCGAGGGCACAGATACGCAGTATTTT